The next 18 T cell receptor beta chains were all read from a single sample in a study of shared clonotypes between healthy human individuals. Sequencing was performed with immunoSEQ multiplex PCR; in TCRdb, only in-frame clones are kept and a portion is missing. Seen here are approximately 2.5 million clones, 90% to 95% observed once, and the top ten hold roughly 0.14%. Sequencing input: naive CD4+ T cells sorted from blood. The subset was: CD45RA+ positively selected. These receptors were collected from a man younger than 35 in good health.

For this clone: Different DNA sequences within this sample yield the same CDR3. The rearrangement uses TRBV28 and TRBJ1-4; no clear D. Germline V gene sequence: CDR1 MDHEN, CDR2 SYDVKM. The CDR3 is 11 amino acids. V lost 3 bases, J lost 8 bases, and 4 bases lay in between. In DNA form, the CDR3 reads TGTGCCAGCAGTTTCAGGGAAAAACTGTTTTTT. This gives the protein CASSFREKLFF.

The chain has TRBV18 and TRBJ2-7; D may be TRBD1 (8 bases). This CDR3 has 14 amino acids. Germline values: CDR1 KGHSH, CDR2 LQKENI. V was clipped by 2 bases and J by 5 bases, with 13 bases between them. The CDR3 sequence is CASSPGQGGDEQYF. The CDR3 region has the DNA TGTGCCAGCTCACCAGGACAGGGAGGGGACGAGCAGTACTTC.

V and J are TRBV11-3 and TRBJ2-7; TRBD1 matches at 7 bases. CDR3 length: 16 residues. The trim removed 1 base at V and 4 bases at J, leaving 10 bases unmatched. Germline V gives CDR1 SGHNT, CDR2 YENEEA. The CDR3 DNA sequence: TGTGCCAGCAGCTTAGGACCCCGGGCAGGGGGTTACGAGCAGTACTTC. Translating gives CASSLGPRAGGYEQYF.

The sample holds one count of this clone. The V call is TRBV6-5, the J call TRBJ2-7; 8 nucleotides match TRBD1. Looked up from germline, CDR1 is MNHEY and CDR2 is SVGAGI. J gave up 1 base and V 6 bases, and 8 bases lay outside the gene matches. The CDR3 has 15 amino acids. CDR3 loop: CASSSLTGASYEQYF. The CDR3, as DNA: TGTGCCAGCAGCTCCTTGACAGGGGCGTCCTACGAGCAGTACTTC.

The chain joins TRBV6-6 to TRBJ2-7; possible D gene TRBD1, 7 bases. The CDR3 extends over 14 amino acids. Per germline, CDR1 MNHNY and CDR2 SVGAGI (reference sequence). Trimming left V 4 bases short and J 0 bases short, with 10 bases between. The CDR3 sequence is CASSSRDSSYEQYF. In nucleotides, the CDR3 is TGTGCCAGCAGTTCGCGGGACAGCTCCTACGAGCAGTACTTC.

This clone was counted a single time. This chain connects TRBV15 to TRBJ2-5; TRBD2 aligns across 10 bases. The CDR3 has 17 residues. Looked up from germline, CDR1 is LNHNV and CDR2 is YYDKDF (reference sequence). With V trimmed by 1 base and J by 2 bases, 7 bases remained unmatched. The CDR3 loop is CATSRGLTSGAQETQYF. CDR3 coding DNA: TGTGCCACCAGCAGAGGCCTAACTAGCGGGGCGCAAGAGACCCAGTACTTC.

The chain employs TRBV5-6 and TRBJ2-5; TRBD1 matches at 11 bases. V shed 3 bases, J shed 2 bases, and the junction held 6 bases outside the gene matches. The CDR3 spans 16 residues. Germline V lookup: CDR1 SGHDT, CDR2 YYEEEE. CDR3: CASSSYRDRGQETQYF. The CDR3 DNA reads TGTGCCAGCAGCTCGTACCGGGACAGGGGGCAAGAGACCCAGTACTTC.

The chain combines TRBV7-8 with TRBJ2-2; D gene uncertain. CDR1 and CDR2 (germline): SGHVS, FQNEAQ. The CDR3 spans 15 residues. V dropped 1 base and J dropped 4 bases, with 10 bases sitting between them. The CDR3 nucleotides are TGTGCCAGCAGCTTAGAAGGTCGGCTCACCGGGGAGCTGTTTTTT. Its translation is CASSLEGRLTGELFF.

The chain couples TRBV14 to TRBJ1-2; D not certain. The CDR3 extends over 13 amino acids. With 4 bases removed from V and 4 bases from J, the gap between germline ends came to 10 bases. CDR1 and CDR2 (germline): SGHDN, FVKESK. This chain's CDR3 is CASSRRHSYGYTF. CDR3 in DNA: TGTGCCAGCAGCCGACGACACTCCTATGGCTACACCTTC.

This clone was picked up one time. J is TRBJ1-1 and V is TRBV9, with a tentative D call TRBD1 (6 bases). With 4 bases removed from V and 0 bases from J, the gap between germline ends came to 13 bases. The germline V gene has CDR1 SGDLS and CDR2 YYNGEE. This CDR3 spans 15 amino acids. CDR3 DNA: TGTGCCAGCAGCCACGGACAGACCATGAACACTGAAGCTTTCTTT. Translated, it gives CASSHGQTMNTEAFF. Combining the CDR3 with reference TRBV9 and TRBJ1-1 gives the whole variable domain DSGVTQTPKHLITATGQRVTLRCSPRSGDLSVYWYQQSLDQGLQFLIQYYNGEERAKGNILERFSAQQFPDLHSELNLSSLELGDSALYFCASSHGQTMNTEAFFGQGTRLTVV.

The chain uses TRBV28 and TRBJ2-5, with D unresolved. In germline, CDR1 is MDHEN, CDR2 SYDVKM. The CDR3 consists of 13 residues. The ends were cut back, 5 bases at V and 4 bases at J, with 11 bases in the middle. The CDR3 DNA reads TGTGCCAGCAGTGTTTCCTCTGGAGAGACCCAGTACTTC. This codes for CASSVSSGETQYF.

The chain couples TRBV19 to TRBJ2-1; a possible D gene is TRBD2 (6 bases). The CDR3 has 16 amino acids. Trimming took off 2 bases at V and 4 bases at J, with 15 bases between the two ends. Germline CDR1 reads LNHDA; CDR2 reads SQIVND (reference sequence). This CDR3 is CASSIRQRELYNEQFF. DNA for the CDR3: TGTGCCAGTAGTATACGTCAACGGGAGTTGTACAATGAGCAGTTCTTC.

A word on this clone: Other nucleotide sequences in the sample specify the same CDR3. The chain uses TRBV29-1 and TRBJ1-1; possible D gene TRBD1, 6 bases. The CDR3 is made up of 12 amino acids. Germline CDR1 and CDR2: SQVTM and ANQGSEA. Trimming removed 6 bases from V and 2 bases from J, with 10 bases in between. CDR3 in amino acids: CSVVQGNTEAFF. DNA of the CDR3: TGCAGCGTCGTACAGGGAAACACTGAAGCTTTCTTT. The full variable domain, rest sourced from reference TRBV29-1 and TRBJ1-1, is SAVISQKPSRDICQRGTSLTIQCQVDSQVTMMFWYRQQPGQSLTLIATANQGSEATYESGFVIDKFPISRPNLTFSTLTVSNMSPEDSSIYLCSVVQGNTEAFFGQGTRLTVV.

Concerning this clone: The identical CDR3 is also encoded by other nucleotide sequences in the sample. The V gene is TRBV28, the J gene TRBJ2-5; TRBD2 is a possible D gene (6 bases). V was pared by 3 bases and J by 5 bases, with 10 bases between. The germline CDR1 and CDR2 sequences are MDHEN and SYDVKM. CDR3 length: 13 residues. This chain's CDR3 is CASSLGGQETQYF. The CDR3 DNA reads TGTGCCAGCAGTTTGGGGGGTCAGGAGACCCAGTACTTC.

V and J are TRBV7-2 and TRBJ2-5; 8 bases agree with TRBD2. J gave up 1 base and V 4 bases, and 11 bases lay outside the gene matches. This CDR3 comprises 17 residues. Per the germline V gene, CDR1 is SGHTA and CDR2 is FQGNSA. The CDR3 is CASSSYLTSGGQETQYF. For the CDR3, the DNA is TGTGCCAGCAGCTCCTACCTAACTAGCGGAGGCCAAGAGACCCAGTACTTC.

The CDR3 DNA sequence: TGTGCCAGCGGACGGGGGGCCCAAGAGACCCAGTACTTC. This translates into CASGRGAQETQYF. The chain recombines TRBV7-9 with TRBJ2-5; D is possibly TRBD2 (7 bases). Germline V lookup: CDR1 SEHNR, CDR2 FQNEAQ (reference sequence). The CDR3 runs 13 residues. Trimming removed 8 bases from V and 1 base from J, with 11 bases in between. The variable domain in full, completed from reference TRBV7-9 and TRBJ2-5, reads DTGVSQNPRHKITKRGQNVTFRCDPISEHNRLYWYRQTLGQGPEFLTYFQNEAQLEKSRLLSDRFSAERPKGSFSTLEIQRTEQGDSAMYLCASGRGAQETQYFGPGTRLLVL.

Concerning this clone itself: Other DNA sequences within the sample encode an identical CDR3. The chain links TRBV7-3 to TRBJ1-1, with 9 bases aligning to TRBD1. The CDR3 extends over 14 amino acids. V was pared by 3 bases and J by 1 base, with 0 bases of the junction left unmatched. Germline CDR1 reads SGHTA; CDR2 reads FQGTGA. CDR3 residues: CASSLTGGNTEAFF. CDR3 DNA sequence: TGTGCCAGCAGCTTGACAGGGGGGAACACTGAAGCTTTCTTT.

The rearrangement uses TRBV5-4 and TRBJ2-3; 11 positions agree with TRBD2. Trimming cost V 4 bases and J 4 bases; bases outside gene matches: 11. The CDR3 runs to 17 residues. CDR1 SGHNT and CDR2 YYREEE come from the germline V gene (reference sequence). CDR3 DNA: TGTGCCAGCAGCCGACAGACTAGCGGGGTTGGGGCAGATACGCAGTATTTT. The encoded protein is CASSRQTSGVGADTQYF. Looking up the rest from reference TRBV5-4 and TRBJ2-3 gives the full variable domain: ETGVTQSPTHLIKTRGQQVTLRCSSQSGHNTVSWYQQALGQGPQFIFQYYREEENGRGNFPPRFSGLQFPNYSSELNVNALELDDSALYLCASSRQTSGVGADTQYFGPGTRLTVL.